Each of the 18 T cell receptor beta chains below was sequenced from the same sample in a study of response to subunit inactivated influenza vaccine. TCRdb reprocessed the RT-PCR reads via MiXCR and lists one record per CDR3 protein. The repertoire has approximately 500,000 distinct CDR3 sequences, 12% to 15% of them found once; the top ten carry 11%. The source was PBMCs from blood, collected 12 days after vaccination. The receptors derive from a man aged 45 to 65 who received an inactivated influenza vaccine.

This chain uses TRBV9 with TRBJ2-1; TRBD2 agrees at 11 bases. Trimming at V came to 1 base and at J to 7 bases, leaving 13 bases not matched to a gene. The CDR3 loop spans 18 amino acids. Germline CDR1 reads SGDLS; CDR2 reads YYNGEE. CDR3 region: CASSVLALAGAQGNEQFF. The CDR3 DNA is TGTGCCAGCAGCGTATTGGCACTAGCGGGAGCCCAGGGGAATGAGCAGTTCTTC.

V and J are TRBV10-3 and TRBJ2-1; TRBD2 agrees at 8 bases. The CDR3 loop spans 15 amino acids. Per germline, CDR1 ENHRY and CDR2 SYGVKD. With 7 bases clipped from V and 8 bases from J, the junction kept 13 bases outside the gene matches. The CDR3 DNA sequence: TGTGCCATCAAAACGGGACTAGAGGAAGGACATGAGCAGTTCTTC. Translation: CAIKTGLEEGHEQFF.

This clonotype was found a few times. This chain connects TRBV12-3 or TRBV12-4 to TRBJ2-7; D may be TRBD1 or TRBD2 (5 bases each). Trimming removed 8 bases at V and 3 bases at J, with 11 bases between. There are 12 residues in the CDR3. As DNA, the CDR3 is TGTGCCAGCGCGAGGGGAGTCTACGAGCAGTACTTC. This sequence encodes CASARGVYEQYF.

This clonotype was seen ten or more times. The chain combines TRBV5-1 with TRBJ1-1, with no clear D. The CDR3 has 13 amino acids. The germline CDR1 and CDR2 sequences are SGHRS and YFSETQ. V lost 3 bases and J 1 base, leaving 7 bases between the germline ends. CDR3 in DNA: TGCGCCAGCAGCTATTTGAGGAACACTGAAGCTTTCTTT. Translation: CASSYLRNTEAFF.

The CDR3 protein is CASTFTGEEFF. For the CDR3, the DNA is TGTGCCAGCACTTTCACGGGGGAGGAGTTCTTC. The chain is built from TRBV6-5 and TRBJ2-1; D is perhaps TRBD2 (6 bases). The CDR3 has 11 amino acids. The germline V and J ends were trimmed by 7 bases and 14 bases, with 15 bases remaining between them. Looked up from germline, CDR1 is MNHEY and CDR2 is SVGAGI.

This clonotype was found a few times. Here the CDR3 reads CASSPGPQREQFF. CDR3 in DNA: TGTGCCAGCTCTCCAGGGCCCCAACGGGAGCAGTTCTTC. The chain links TRBV18 to TRBJ2-1; a possible D gene is TRBD1 (5 bases). The CDR3 runs to 13 residues. Trimming pared 6 bases from V and 10 bases from J, leaving 16 bases between. The V gene's germline CDR1 is KGHSH and CDR2 LQKENI.

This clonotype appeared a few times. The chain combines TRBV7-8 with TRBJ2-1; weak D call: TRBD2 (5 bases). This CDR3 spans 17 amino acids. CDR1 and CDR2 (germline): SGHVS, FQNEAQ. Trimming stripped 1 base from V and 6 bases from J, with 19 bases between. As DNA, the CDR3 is TGTGCCAGCAGCTTAGTTGCACTCCTCAGTGGAGGCAATGAGCAGTTCTTC. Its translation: CASSLVALLSGGNEQFF.

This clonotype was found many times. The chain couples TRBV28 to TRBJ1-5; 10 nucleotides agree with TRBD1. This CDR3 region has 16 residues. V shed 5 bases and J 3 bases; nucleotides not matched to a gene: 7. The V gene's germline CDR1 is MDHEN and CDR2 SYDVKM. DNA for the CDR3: TGTGCCAGCAGTCCATCGGGGACAGGGGTCAATCAGCCCCAGCATTTT. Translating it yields CASSPSGTGVNQPQHF.

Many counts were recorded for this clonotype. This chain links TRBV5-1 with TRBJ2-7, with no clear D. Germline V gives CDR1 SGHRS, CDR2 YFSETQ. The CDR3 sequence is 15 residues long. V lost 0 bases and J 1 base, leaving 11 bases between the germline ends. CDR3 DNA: TGCGCCAGCAGCTTGGGCCCGAAGGAGTCCTACGAGCAGTACTTC. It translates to CASSLGPKESYEQYF.

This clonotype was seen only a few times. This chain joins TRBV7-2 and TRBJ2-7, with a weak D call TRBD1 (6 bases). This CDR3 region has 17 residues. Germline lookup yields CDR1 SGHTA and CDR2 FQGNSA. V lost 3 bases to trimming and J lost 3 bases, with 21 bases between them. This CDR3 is CASSFVPQGNEVYEQYF. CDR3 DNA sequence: TGTGCCAGCAGCTTTGTACCTCAGGGGAATGAGGTCTACGAGCAGTACTTC.

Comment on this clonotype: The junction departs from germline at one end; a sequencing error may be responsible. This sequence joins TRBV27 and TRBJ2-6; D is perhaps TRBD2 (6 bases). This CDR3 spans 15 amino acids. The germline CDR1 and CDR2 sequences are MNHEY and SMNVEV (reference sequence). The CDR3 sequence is CASSPGGFGGNVLTF. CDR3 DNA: TGTGCCAGCAGCCCTGGGGGGTTTGGGGGCAACGTCCTGACTTTC.

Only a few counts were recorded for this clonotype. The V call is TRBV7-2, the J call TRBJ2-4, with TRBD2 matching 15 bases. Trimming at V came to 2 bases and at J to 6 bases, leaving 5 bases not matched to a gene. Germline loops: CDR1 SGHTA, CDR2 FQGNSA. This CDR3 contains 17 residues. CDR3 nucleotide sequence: TGTGCCAGCAGCTTAAGAGGGACTAGCGGGGGGATAAACATTCAGTACTTC. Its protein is CASSLRGTSGGINIQYF.

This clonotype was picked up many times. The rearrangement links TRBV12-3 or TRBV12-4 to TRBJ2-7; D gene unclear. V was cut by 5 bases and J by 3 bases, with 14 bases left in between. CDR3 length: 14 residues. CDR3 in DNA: TGTGCCAGCAGTCAAGATAGATCGAGCTACGAGCAGTACTTC. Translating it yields CASSQDRSSYEQYF.

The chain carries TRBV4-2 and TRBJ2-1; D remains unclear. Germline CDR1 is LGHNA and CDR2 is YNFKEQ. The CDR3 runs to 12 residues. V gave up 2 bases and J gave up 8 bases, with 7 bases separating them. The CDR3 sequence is CASSQIVHEQFF. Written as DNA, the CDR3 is TGTGCCAGCAGCCAAATAGTACATGAGCAGTTCTTC.

The CDR3 here is CSVEVGRRWDEQYF. In DNA, the CDR3 is TGCAGCGTTGAAGTAGGCCGGCGGTGGGACGAGCAGTACTTC. V and J are TRBV29-1 and TRBJ2-7, with D uncertain. V lost 1 base and J lost 5, with 15 bases in between. Germline assignment: CDR1 SQVTM and CDR2 ANQGSEA. The CDR3 runs 14 residues.

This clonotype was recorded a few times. The chain's CDR3 is CATSARDANQPQHF. The CDR3 DNA reads TGTGCCACCAGTGCCCGGGACGCCAATCAGCCCCAGCATTTT. V and J are TRBV24-1 and TRBJ1-5; D is perhaps TRBD1 (5 bases). The V end lost 5 bases, the J end lost 3 bases, and 10 bases lay between the germline ends. In germline, CDR1 is KGHDR, CDR2 SFDVKD. The CDR3 totals 14 residues.

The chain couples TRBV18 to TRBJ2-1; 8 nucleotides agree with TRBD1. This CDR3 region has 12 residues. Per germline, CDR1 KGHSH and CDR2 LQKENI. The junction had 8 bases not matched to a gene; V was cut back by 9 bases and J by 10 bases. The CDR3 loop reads CASRGQGEEQFF. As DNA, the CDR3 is TGTGCCAGTCGAGGACAGGGCGAGGAGCAGTTCTTC.

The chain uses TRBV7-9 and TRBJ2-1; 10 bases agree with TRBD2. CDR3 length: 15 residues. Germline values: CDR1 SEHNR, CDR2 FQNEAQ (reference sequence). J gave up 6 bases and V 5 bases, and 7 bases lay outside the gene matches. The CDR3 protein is CASSPSGSHFNEQFF. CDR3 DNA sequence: TGTGCCAGCAGCCCTAGCGGGAGCCACTTCAATGAGCAGTTCTTC.